The following is a T cell receptor (beta chain) sequence with its context. How the authors handled the data: By means of reference gene primer amplification, nucleated cell counts were estimated. Produced via immunoSEQ multiplex PCR; TCRdb's table is partial and in-frame only. That table supplies the V and J calls and clone size; D and trimming were determined from the DNA. The sample records over 45,000 clones, about 76% being singletons. The sample is drawn from a study of blood T cell repertoires in COVID-19. Overall study context: Collection of acute and convalescent COVID-19 samples took place in the United States, Italy and Spain. PBMCs, B-cell-depleted T cells, or T cells provided the cDNA or gDNA that made up the material.

The sequenced material came from peripheral blood. This sequence originates from a human donor with active or convalescent COVID-19. The donor label of this sample is uncertain.

The CDR3 region is CASSTGTGDNEQFF. DNA for the CDR3: TGTGCCAGCAGTACCGGGACAGGGGACAATGAGCAGTTCTTC. The chain combines TRBV6-5 with TRBJ2-1, with TRBD1 identical over 10 bases. The CDR3 extends over 14 amino acids. Per the germline V gene, CDR1 is MNHEY and CDR2 is SVGAGI. Germline trimming cut 5 bases from V and 5 bases from J; bases unmatched to any gene: 3.